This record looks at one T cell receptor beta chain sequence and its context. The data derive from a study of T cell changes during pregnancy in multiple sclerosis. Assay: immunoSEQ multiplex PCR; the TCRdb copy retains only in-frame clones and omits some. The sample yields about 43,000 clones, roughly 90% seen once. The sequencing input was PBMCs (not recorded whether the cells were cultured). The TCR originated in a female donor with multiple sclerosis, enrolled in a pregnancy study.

DNA for the CDR3: TGTGCCAGCAGCTTAGGAGGGAACCAAGAGACCCAGTACTTC. This gives the protein CASSLGGNQETQYF. The rearrangement uses TRBV7-9 and TRBJ2-5; a weak D match, TRBD2 (5 bases). The CDR3 sequence is 14 residues long. Trimming took off 1 base at V and 0 bases at J, with 6 bases between the two ends. Per the germline V gene, CDR1 is SEHNR and CDR2 is FQNEAQ (reference sequence). The complete variable domain, with remaining parts taken from reference TRBV7-9 and TRBJ2-5, reads DTGVSQNPRHKITKRGQNVTFRCDPISEHNRLYWYRQTLGQGPEFLTYFQNEAQLEKSRLLSDRFSAERPKGSFSTLEIQRTEQGDSAMYLCASSLGGNQETQYFGPGTRLLVL.